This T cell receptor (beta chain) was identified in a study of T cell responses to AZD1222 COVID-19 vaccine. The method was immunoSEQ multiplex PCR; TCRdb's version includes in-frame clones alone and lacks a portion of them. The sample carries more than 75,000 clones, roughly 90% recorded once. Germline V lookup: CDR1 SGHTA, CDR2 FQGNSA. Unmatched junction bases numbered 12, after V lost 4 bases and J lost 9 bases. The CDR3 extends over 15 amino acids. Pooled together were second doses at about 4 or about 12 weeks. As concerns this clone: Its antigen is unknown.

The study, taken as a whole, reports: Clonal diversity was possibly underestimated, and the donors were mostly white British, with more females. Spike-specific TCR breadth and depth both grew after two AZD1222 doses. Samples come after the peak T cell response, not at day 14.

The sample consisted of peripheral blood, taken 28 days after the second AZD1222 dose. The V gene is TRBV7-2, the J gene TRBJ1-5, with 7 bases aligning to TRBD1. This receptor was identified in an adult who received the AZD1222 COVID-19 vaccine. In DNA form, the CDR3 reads TGTGCCAGCAGCTCCGGGAGACAGGGAACGATGCCCCAGCATTTT. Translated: CASSSGRQGTMPQHF.